This T cell receptor (beta chain) was captured by sequencing in a study of shared clonotypes between healthy human individuals. Assay: immunoSEQ multiplex PCR; the TCRdb copy retains only in-frame clones and omits some. The table records more than 450,000 clones, roughly 78% of them present only once. This TCR came from a woman aged 40-49 years in good health. Some clones in this sample may be carry-over from other donors' samples. Material: PBMCs.

The CDR3 loop is CASSRGLAGDREQYF. The CDR3 coding sequence is TGTGCCAGCAGCAGAGGACTAGCGGGAGATCGCGAGCAGTACTTC. The J gene is TRBJ2-7, the V gene TRBV7-2; 13 bases match TRBD2. Losses at the gene ends were 5 bases for V and 6 bases for J; bases not matched to a gene: 7. This CDR3 has 15 amino acids. Germline values: CDR1 SGHTA, CDR2 FQGNSA.